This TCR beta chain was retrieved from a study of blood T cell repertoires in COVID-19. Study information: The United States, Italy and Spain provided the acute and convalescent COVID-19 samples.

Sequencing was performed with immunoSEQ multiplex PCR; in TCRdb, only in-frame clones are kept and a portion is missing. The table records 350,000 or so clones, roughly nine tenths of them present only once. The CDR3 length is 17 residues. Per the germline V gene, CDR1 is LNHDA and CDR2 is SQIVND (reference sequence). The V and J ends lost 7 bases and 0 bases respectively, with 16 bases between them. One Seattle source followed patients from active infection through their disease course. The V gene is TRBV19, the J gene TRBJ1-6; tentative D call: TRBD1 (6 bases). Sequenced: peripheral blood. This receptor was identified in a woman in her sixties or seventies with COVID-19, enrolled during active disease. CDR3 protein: CASTGTSQSSYNSPLHF. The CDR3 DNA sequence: TGTGCCAGTACTGGGACATCACAGAGCTCCTATAATTCACCCCTCCACTTT.